The rows below give T cell receptor beta chains drawn from one sample of a study of blood T cell repertoires in COVID-19. Measured with immunoSEQ multiplex PCR; TCRdb has only the in-frame clones, and not every one. Of over 200,000 clones listed, roughly 90% are singletons. Sequencing was done on a sample of peripheral blood. These receptors all come from a woman aged 55-69 years with acute or convalescent COVID-19. The CDR3 runs from the conserved cysteine through the conserved F or W. D genes are given only for firm matches. The size entry is marked missing in some rows and otherwise reads once, few, many or a size class.

clone_size: few
d_call: -
v_call: TRBV2
j_call: TRBJ2-7
cdr3_aa: CASKGTTVYEQYF
cdr3_nt: TGTGCCAGCAAGGGGACAACAGTATACGAGCAGTACTTC

clone_size: -
d_call: -
v_call: TRBV12-5
j_call: TRBJ2-2
cdr3_aa: CASVRYGVGELFF
cdr3_nt: TGTGCTAGTGTCCGGTACGGGGTCGGGGAGCTGTTTTTT

clone_size: -
d_call: -
v_call: TRBV29-1
j_call: TRBJ1-1
cdr3_aa: CSVHTGNMNTEAFF
cdr3_nt: TGCAGCGTTCATACAGGGAACATGAACACTGAAGCTTTCTTT

clone_size: -
d_call: -
v_call: TRBV30
j_call: TRBJ1-2
cdr3_aa: CAWSRGENGYTF
cdr3_nt: TGTGCCTGGAGCCGGGGAGAAAATGGCTACACCTTC

clone_size: few
d_call: -
v_call: TRBV2
j_call: TRBJ1-6
cdr3_aa: CASSEAKQGGSPLHF
cdr3_nt: TGTGCCAGCAGTGAAGCGAAACAGGGCGGATCACCCCTCCACTTT

clone_size: -
d_call: TRBD1
v_call: TRBV30
j_call: TRBJ1-2
cdr3_aa: CASNGLDRGKLNYGYTF
cdr3_nt: TGTGCCTCAAATGGCCTGGACAGGGGAAAATTAAACTATGGCTACACCTTC

clone_size: -
d_call: TRBD1
v_call: TRBV7-6
j_call: TRBJ2-3
cdr3_aa: CASSLGTGGSTDTQYF
cdr3_nt: TGTGCCAGCAGCTTGGGGACAGGCGGTAGCACAGATACGCAGTATTTT

clone_size: -
d_call: -
v_call: TRBV13
j_call: TRBJ1-2
cdr3_aa: CASSLATAGKWGYTF
cdr3_nt: TGTGCCAGCAGCTTAGCGACAGCAGGGAAATGGGGCTACACCTTC

clone_size: -
d_call: -
v_call: TRBV7-2
j_call: TRBJ1-5
cdr3_aa: CASRRDSNQPQHF
cdr3_nt: TGTGCCAGCAGGAGAGATAGCAATCAGCCCCAGCATTTT

clone_size: -
d_call: TRBD1
v_call: TRBV6-5
j_call: TRBJ2-1
cdr3_aa: CASSRTGNEQFF
cdr3_nt: TGTGCCAGCAGCCGGACAGGGAATGAGCAGTTCTTC

clone_size: -
d_call: -
v_call: TRBV18
j_call: TRBJ1-2
cdr3_aa: CASSPRDSQNYGYTF
cdr3_nt: TGTGCCAGCTCCCCCCGGGACTCACAGAACTATGGCTACACCTTC

clone_size: -
d_call: TRBD1
v_call: TRBV7-8
j_call: TRBJ1-5
cdr3_aa: CASSAQGVSNQPQHF
cdr3_nt: TGTGCCAGCAGCGCTCAGGGGGTAAGCAATCAGCCCCAGCATTTT

clone_size: -
d_call: TRBD1
v_call: TRBV11-3
j_call: TRBJ2-7
cdr3_aa: CARGTGRVLEQYF
cdr3_nt: TGTGCCAGAGGGACAGGTCGCGTTCTGGAGCAGTACTTC

clone_size: -
d_call: TRBD2
v_call: TRBV7-9
j_call: TRBJ2-1
cdr3_aa: CASSRGLAGGPADEQFF
cdr3_nt: TGTGCCAGCAGCAGGGGACTAGCGGGAGGGCCGGCGGATGAGCAGTTCTTC

clone_size: -
d_call: TRBD2
v_call: TRBV19
j_call: TRBJ2-1
cdr3_aa: CASSSGLAGGQNEQFF
cdr3_nt: TGTGCCAGTAGTTCAGGACTAGCGGGAGGGCAGAATGAGCAGTTCTTC

clone_size: once
d_call: -
v_call: TRBV15
j_call: TRBJ2-1
cdr3_aa: CATSRGAGRPAGGSYNEQFF
cdr3_nt: TGTGCCACCAGCAGAGGAGCCGGTAGGCCTGCCGGGGGCTCCTACAATGAGCAGTTCTTC

clone_size: -
d_call: TRBD2
v_call: TRBV5-1
j_call: TRBJ2-1
cdr3_aa: CASSKGTSTLEQFF
cdr3_nt: TGCGCCAGCAGCAAAGGGACTAGCACCCTTGAGCAGTTCTTC

clone_size: -
d_call: -
v_call: TRBV6-4
j_call: TRBJ2-2
cdr3_aa: CASSDQRSGELFF
cdr3_nt: TGTGCCAGCAGTGACCAGCGATCCGGGGAGCTGTTTTTT

clone_size: -
d_call: TRBD2
v_call: TRBV28
j_call: TRBJ2-3
cdr3_aa: CASSLVGRSVDTQYF
cdr3_nt: TGTGCCAGCAGTTTAGTCGGGAGGTCGGTCGATACGCAGTATTTT

clone_size: few
d_call: -
v_call: TRBV11-2
j_call: TRBJ2-5
cdr3_aa: CASSLVAALETQYF
cdr3_nt: TGTGCCAGCAGCTTAGTAGCGGCTCTCGAGACCCAGTACTTC

clone_size: -
d_call: -
v_call: TRBV3-1/TRBV3-2
j_call: TRBJ2-3
cdr3_aa: CASSPTTSTDTQYF
cdr3_nt: TGTGCCAGCAGCCCTACGACTAGCACAGATACGCAGTATTTT

clone_size: -
d_call: TRBD2
v_call: TRBV28
j_call: TRBJ2-5
cdr3_aa: CASSLSLAGAVETQYF
cdr3_nt: TGTGCCAGCAGTCTCAGTTTAGCGGGAGCTGTAGAGACCCAGTACTTC

clone_size: -
d_call: TRBD1
v_call: TRBV6-5
j_call: TRBJ1-5
cdr3_aa: CASRRGGTGNQPQHF
cdr3_nt: TGTGCCAGCAGGAGGGGGGGGACAGGAAATCAGCCCCAGCATTTT

clone_size: -
d_call: TRBD1
v_call: TRBV5-6
j_call: TRBJ1-6
cdr3_aa: CASNRQGYNSPLHF
cdr3_nt: TGTGCCAGCAATAGACAGGGGTATAATTCACCCCTCCACTTT

clone_size: once
d_call: TRBD1
v_call: TRBV11-2
j_call: TRBJ2-1
cdr3_aa: CASSSGQYNEQFF
cdr3_nt: TGTGCCAGCAGCTCGGGACAGTACAATGAGCAGTTCTTC

clone_size: -
d_call: TRBD2
v_call: TRBV7-9
j_call: TRBJ2-1
cdr3_aa: CASREAGGYNEQFF
cdr3_nt: TGTGCCAGCAGAGAGGCGGGGGGATACAATGAGCAGTTCTTC

clone_size: -
d_call: TRBD2
v_call: TRBV10-3
j_call: TRBJ2-1
cdr3_aa: CAISESGGEDNEQFF
cdr3_nt: TGTGCCATCAGTGAGTCGGGGGGGGAAGACAATGAGCAGTTCTTC

clone_size: -
d_call: -
v_call: TRBV2
j_call: TRBJ2-6
cdr3_aa: CASSVVRGSGANVLTF
cdr3_nt: TGTGCCAGCAGTGTTGTAAGGGGCTCTGGGGCCAACGTCCTGACTTTC

clone_size: -
d_call: -
v_call: TRBV7-2
j_call: TRBJ1-4
cdr3_aa: CASSLDMSVEKLFF
cdr3_nt: TGTGCCAGCAGCTTAGATATGTCAGTAGAAAAACTGTTTTTT

clone_size: -
d_call: -
v_call: TRBV16
j_call: TRBJ1-3
cdr3_aa: CASSHLSGNTIYF
cdr3_nt: TGTGCCAGCAGCCACTTGTCTGGAAACACCATATATTTT

clone_size: -
d_call: TRBD1
v_call: TRBV10-1
j_call: TRBJ1-1
cdr3_aa: CASTHPGTALNTEAFF
cdr3_nt: TGCGCCAGCACCCACCCCGGGACAGCGCTGAACACTGAAGCTTTCTTT

clone_size: few
d_call: TRBD1
v_call: TRBV7-9
j_call: TRBJ2-7
cdr3_aa: CASSTPGQGPPSYEQYF
cdr3_nt: TGTGCCAGCAGCACTCCGGGACAGGGGCCCCCCTCCTACGAGCAGTACTTC

clone_size: once
d_call: TRBD1
v_call: TRBV4-1
j_call: TRBJ1-2
cdr3_aa: CASSQGTGPNYGYTF
cdr3_nt: TGCGCCAGCAGCCAAGGGACAGGGCCTAACTATGGCTACACCTTC

clone_size: -
d_call: -
v_call: TRBV3-1/TRBV3-2
j_call: TRBJ2-3
cdr3_aa: CASSHVPGAGTDTQYF
cdr3_nt: TGTGCCAGCAGCCACGTACCGGGAGCCGGGACAGATACGCAGTATTTT

clone_size: -
d_call: -
v_call: TRBV15
j_call: TRBJ2-1
cdr3_aa: CATSREAAAGRQFF
cdr3_nt: TGTGCCACCAGCAGAGAGGCAGCGGCGGGACGGCAGTTCTTC

clone_size: -
d_call: TRBD2
v_call: TRBV19
j_call: TRBJ2-1
cdr3_aa: CASRMTSGSYNEQFF
cdr3_nt: TGTGCCAGTAGAATGACTAGCGGATCCTACAATGAGCAGTTCTTC

clone_size: -
d_call: TRBD2
v_call: TRBV25-1
j_call: TRBJ2-1
cdr3_aa: CASSDQRGFGVGEQFF
cdr3_nt: TGTGCCAGCAGTGATCAGCGGGGGTTCGGAGTTGGTGAGCAGTTCTTC

clone_size: -
d_call: TRBD1
v_call: TRBV25-1
j_call: TRBJ1-1
cdr3_aa: CASSELGTGPRTEAFF
cdr3_nt: TGTGCCAGCAGTGAATTGGGGACAGGGCCCCGTACTGAAGCTTTCTTT

clone_size: -
d_call: -
v_call: TRBV5-1
j_call: TRBJ1-6
cdr3_aa: CASTLEGNYNSPLHF
cdr3_nt: TGCGCCAGCACCCTGGAGGGGAACTATAATTCACCCCTCCACTTT

clone_size: -
d_call: -
v_call: TRBV18
j_call: TRBJ2-7
cdr3_aa: CASSPLTYEQYF
cdr3_nt: TGTGCCAGCTCACCACTTACCTACGAGCAGTACTTC

clone_size: -
d_call: TRBD2
v_call: TRBV11-3
j_call: TRBJ2-3
cdr3_aa: CASSSGLAGGPTHTQYF
cdr3_nt: TGTGCCAGCAGCTCGGGACTAGCGGGAGGGCCTACTCATACGCAGTATTTT

clone_size: -
d_call: TRBD1
v_call: TRBV5-1
j_call: TRBJ2-7
cdr3_aa: CASTLGGQGAFREQYF
cdr3_nt: TGCGCCAGCACCCTGGGGGGACAGGGGGCTTTTCGGGAGCAGTACTTC

clone_size: -
d_call: -
v_call: TRBV28
j_call: TRBJ2-7
cdr3_aa: CASKVGLFYEQYF
cdr3_nt: TGTGCCAGCAAAGTGGGCCTATTTTACGAGCAGTACTTC

clone_size: -
d_call: -
v_call: TRBV30
j_call: TRBJ1-6
cdr3_aa: CAWSVPGSSPLHF
cdr3_nt: TGTGCCTGGAGTGTACCCGGGAGCTCACCCCTCCACTTT

clone_size: -
d_call: -
v_call: TRBV6-6
j_call: TRBJ2-1
cdr3_aa: CASSSSNEQFF
cdr3_nt: TGTGCCAGCAGTTCTTCCAATGAGCAGTTCTTC

clone_size: -
d_call: TRBD2
v_call: TRBV9
j_call: TRBJ2-5
cdr3_aa: CASSPRGAGGGAQYF
cdr3_nt: TGTGCCAGCAGCCCGCGGGGAGCGGGGGGCGGGGCCCAGTACTTC